This TCR beta chain was sequenced for a study of T-cell reconstitution after alpha-beta-depleted transplantation in children. Study results and caveats: Several hundred expanded graft clones reportedly gave rise to the alpha-beta T cells present about two months after transplant. Recipient T cells and thymic progenitors that survived were the source of the high TCRbeta diversity seen at day 60 in some patients. One year post-transplant, T-cell counts and diversity were largely derived from T cells produced anew.

In this sample, this clonotype turned up a few times. Antigen: not known. Unique molecular identifiers featured in how the TCRbeta library was prepared. TCRdb re-derived calls from the PCR reads in MiXCR, one entry per CDR3 protein. The data hold 500,000 to 750,000 distinct CDR3 sequences, with 10% to 15% observed a single time. The CDR3 extends over 12 amino acids. The trim removed 4 bases at V and 10 bases at J, leaving 4 bases unmatched. The V gene's germline CDR1 is MNHNY and CDR2 SVGAGI (reference sequence). Sequences were derived from PBMCs, mostly from graft donor cells, sampled 360 days after TCRalphabeta/CD19-depleted stem cell transplant. The TCR originated in a male patient between 5 and 17 years old who had a stem cell transplant for acute myeloid leukemia, so the T cells may come from the graft donor. The V call is TRBV6-6, the J call TRBJ2-1; 7 bases are a match to TRBD2. The CDR3 nucleotides read TGTGCCAGCAGTTTTGCAGCGGGGGAGCAGTTCTTC. This sequence encodes CASSFAAGEQFF.